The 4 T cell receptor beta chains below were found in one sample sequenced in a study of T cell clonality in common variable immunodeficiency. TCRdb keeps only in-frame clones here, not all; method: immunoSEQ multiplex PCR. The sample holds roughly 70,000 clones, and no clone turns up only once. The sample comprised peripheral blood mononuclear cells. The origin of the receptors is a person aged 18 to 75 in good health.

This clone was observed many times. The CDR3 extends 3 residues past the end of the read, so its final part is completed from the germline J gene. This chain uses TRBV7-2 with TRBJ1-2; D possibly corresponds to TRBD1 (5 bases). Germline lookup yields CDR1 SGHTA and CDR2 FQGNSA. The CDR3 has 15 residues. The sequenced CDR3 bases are TGTGCCAGCAGCTATGGCGGGGGGGACCTATCCGGC. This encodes CASSYGGGDLSG. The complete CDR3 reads CASSYGGGDLSGYTF.

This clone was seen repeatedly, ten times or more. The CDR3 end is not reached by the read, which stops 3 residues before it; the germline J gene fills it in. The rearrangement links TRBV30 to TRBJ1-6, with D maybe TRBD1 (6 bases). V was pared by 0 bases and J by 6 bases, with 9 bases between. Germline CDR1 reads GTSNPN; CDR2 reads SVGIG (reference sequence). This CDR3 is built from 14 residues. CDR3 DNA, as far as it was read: TGTGCCTGGAGTGTACACAGGGCTAATTCACCC. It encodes CAWSVHRANSP. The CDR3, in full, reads CAWSVHRANSPLHF.

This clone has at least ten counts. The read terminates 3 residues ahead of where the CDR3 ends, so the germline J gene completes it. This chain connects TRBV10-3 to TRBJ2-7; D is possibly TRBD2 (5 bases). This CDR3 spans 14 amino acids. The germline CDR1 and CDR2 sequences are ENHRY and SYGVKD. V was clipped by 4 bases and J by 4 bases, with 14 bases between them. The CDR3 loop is CAISGPGERYEQYF. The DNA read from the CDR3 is TGTGCCATCAGTGGGCCAGGCGAGCGGTACGAG.

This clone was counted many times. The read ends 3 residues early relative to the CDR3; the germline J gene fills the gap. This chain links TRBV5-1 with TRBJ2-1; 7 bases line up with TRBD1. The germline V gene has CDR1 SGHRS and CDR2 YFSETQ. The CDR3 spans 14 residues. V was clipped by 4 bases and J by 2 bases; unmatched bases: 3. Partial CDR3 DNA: TGCGCCAGCAGCCACGGACAGGCCTACAATGAG. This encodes CASSHGQAYNE. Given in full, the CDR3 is CASSHGQAYNEQFF. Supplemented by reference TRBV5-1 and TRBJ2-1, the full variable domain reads KAGVTQTPRYLIKTRGQQVTLSCSPISGHRSVSWYQQTPGQGLQFLFEYFSETQRNKGNFPGRFSGRQFSNSRSEMNVSTLELGDSALYLCASSHGQAYNEQFFGPGTRLTVL.